These T cell receptor beta chains were read from a single sample in a study of cytomegalovirus exposure and HLA in healthy donors. Measured with immunoSEQ multiplex PCR; TCRdb has only the in-frame clones, and not every one. The table includes about 91,000 clones, just under 90% detected once. The sequenced sample consisted of PBMCs. These receptors were taken from a young man in good health and CMV-seronegative. The CDR3 runs from the conserved cysteine through the conserved F or W. The D gene is left open where the match is weak. Some rows have no size entry. The others give once, few or many, or a class for an expanded clone.

CASSGGASGGYEQYF,TGCGCCAGCAGCGGGGGGGCTAGCGGAGGATACGAGCAGTACTTC,TRBV4-3,-,-,TRBJ2-7,15
CASSSGQVTGYEQYF,TGCGCCAGCAGCTCCGGACAGGTCACAGGGTACGAGCAGTACTTC,TRBV5-1,TRBD1,once,TRBJ2-7,15
CASSGDSVSGNTIYF,TGTGCCAGCAGCGGGGACTCAGTCTCTGGAAACACCATATATTTT,TRBV5-6,-,-,TRBJ1-3,15
CASSLAGVENTQYF,TGTGCCAGCTCACTAGCGGGAGTTGAAAATACGCAGTATTTT,TRBV2,TRBD2,once,TRBJ2-3,14
CASSTTGGRRRVFF,TGTGCCAGCAGTACTACAGGGGGCAGGAGACGTGTGTTTTTT,TRBV28,TRBD1,-,TRBJ1-4,14
CASSTGDLSSYNEQFF,TGCGCCAGCAGCACCGGAGATTTAAGCTCCTACAATGAGCAGTTCTTC,TRBV5-1,-,-,TRBJ2-1,16
CASSLARVNTEAFF,TGTGCCAGCAGCTTAGCGCGGGTGAACACTGAAGCTTTCTTT,TRBV7-2,-,-,TRBJ1-1,14
CASSVPTRTRYEQYF,TGTGCCAGCAGTGTCCCAACTAGGACCCGATACGAGCAGTACTTC,TRBV28,-,-,TRBJ2-7,15
CASRFSGTRVSDEQFF,TGTGCCAGCAGATTCTCCGGGACTAGAGTGTCTGATGAGCAGTTCTTC,TRBV2,TRBD2,-,TRBJ2-1,16
CASSLSTVGGKNIQYF,TGTGCCAGCAGCTTATCGACGGTGGGAGGGAAAAACATTCAGTACTTC,TRBV7-2,TRBD2,-,TRBJ2-4,16
CATSRDTIPTSEKLFF,TGTGCCACCAGCAGAGATACGATACCAACCAGTGAAAAACTGTTTTTT,TRBV15,-,-,TRBJ1-4,16
CASSLGLVSYEQYF,TGCGCCAGCAGCCTGGGACTAGTTTCCTACGAGCAGTACTTC,TRBV5-1,TRBD2,-,TRBJ2-7,14
CASSPRLAGRTDTQYF,TGTGCCAGCAGCCCAAGACTAGCGGGTCGCACAGATACGCAGTATTTT,TRBV7-3,TRBD2,once,TRBJ2-3,16
CASSLGQGYGYTF,TGTGCCAGTAGTCTGGGACAGGGTTATGGCTACACCTTC,TRBV19,TRBD1,-,TRBJ1-2,13
CASSPATDTQYF,TGTGCCAGCTCACCAGCGACAGATACGCAGTATTTT,TRBV18,-,-,TRBJ2-3,12
CASSTGDVAEAFF,TGTGCCAGCAGCACGGGGGATGTGGCTGAAGCTTTCTTT,TRBV6-5,-,-,TRBJ1-1,13
CASEGGVGNTDTQYF,TGTGCCAGCGAGGGGGGGGTCGGGAACACAGATACGCAGTATTTT,TRBV2,-,-,TRBJ2-3,15
CANGLAGLSYNEQFF,TGTGCCAACGGACTAGCGGGCCTCTCCTACAATGAGCAGTTCTTC,TRBV7-2,TRBD2,-,TRBJ2-1,15
CASRTAQVMNTEAFF,TGCGCCAGCAGGACCGCACAGGTCATGAACACTGAAGCTTTCTTT,TRBV5-1,-,-,TRBJ1-1,15
CSSSQDREVSRSLSNTGELFF,TGTTCCAGCAGCCAAGACAGGGAGGTATCTCGAAGCCTCTCGAACACCGGGGAGCTGTTTTTT,TRBV4-2,-,-,TRBJ2-2,21
CASSEGVGRNVLNEQFF,TGTGCCAGCAGTGAGGGGGTCGGGAGGAATGTGTTGAATGAGCAGTTCTTC,TRBV2,TRBD2,-,TRBJ2-1,17
CASSLPQGRETQYF,TGTGCCAGCAGTTTGCCACAGGGCCGAGAGACCCAGTACTTC,TRBV28,-,-,TRBJ2-5,14
CASSPGPGGTEEQYF,TGTGCCAGCAGCCCCGGGCCGGGAGGGACGGAAGAGCAGTACTTC,TRBV28,TRBD2,-,TRBJ2-7,15
CASSPREGARTRPLHF,TGTGCCAGCAGCCCCAGAGAGGGGGCCAGGACGCGGCCCCTCCACTTT,TRBV7-8,TRBD1,-,TRBJ1-6,16
CASSSGQGPTYEQYF,TGTGCCAGCAGCTCGGGACAGGGCCCCACCTACGAGCAGTACTTC,TRBV7-9,TRBD1,-,TRBJ2-7,15
CASSFPSGGVPGNTIYF,TGTGCCAGCAGTTTCCCCTCGGGGGGCGTACCTGGAAACACCATATATTTT,TRBV9,-,-,TRBJ1-3,17
CASSLAGISYNEQFF,TGTGCCAGCAGTTTAGCGGGAATCTCCTACAATGAGCAGTTCTTC,TRBV27,-,-,TRBJ2-1,15
CASSRTSGRGEQYF,TGCGCCAGCAGCAGGACTAGCGGGAGAGGGGAGCAGTACTTC,TRBV5-1,TRBD2,-,TRBJ2-7,14
CASSTRQTVDTQYF,TGCGCCAGCAGCACGAGACAGACAGTAGATACGCAGTATTTT,TRBV5-1,-,-,TRBJ2-3,14